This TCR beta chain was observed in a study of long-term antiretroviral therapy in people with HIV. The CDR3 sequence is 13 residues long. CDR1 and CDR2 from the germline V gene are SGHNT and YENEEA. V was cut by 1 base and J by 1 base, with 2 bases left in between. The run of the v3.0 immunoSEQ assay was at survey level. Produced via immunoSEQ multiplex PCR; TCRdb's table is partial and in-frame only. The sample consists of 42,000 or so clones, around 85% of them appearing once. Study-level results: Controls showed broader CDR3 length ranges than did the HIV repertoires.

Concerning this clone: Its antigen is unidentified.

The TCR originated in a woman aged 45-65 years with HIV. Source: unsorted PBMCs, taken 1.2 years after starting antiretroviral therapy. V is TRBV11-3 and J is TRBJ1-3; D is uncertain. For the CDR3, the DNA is TGTGCCAGCAGCTTAGCGTCTGGAAACACCATATATTTT. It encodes CASSLASGNTIYF.